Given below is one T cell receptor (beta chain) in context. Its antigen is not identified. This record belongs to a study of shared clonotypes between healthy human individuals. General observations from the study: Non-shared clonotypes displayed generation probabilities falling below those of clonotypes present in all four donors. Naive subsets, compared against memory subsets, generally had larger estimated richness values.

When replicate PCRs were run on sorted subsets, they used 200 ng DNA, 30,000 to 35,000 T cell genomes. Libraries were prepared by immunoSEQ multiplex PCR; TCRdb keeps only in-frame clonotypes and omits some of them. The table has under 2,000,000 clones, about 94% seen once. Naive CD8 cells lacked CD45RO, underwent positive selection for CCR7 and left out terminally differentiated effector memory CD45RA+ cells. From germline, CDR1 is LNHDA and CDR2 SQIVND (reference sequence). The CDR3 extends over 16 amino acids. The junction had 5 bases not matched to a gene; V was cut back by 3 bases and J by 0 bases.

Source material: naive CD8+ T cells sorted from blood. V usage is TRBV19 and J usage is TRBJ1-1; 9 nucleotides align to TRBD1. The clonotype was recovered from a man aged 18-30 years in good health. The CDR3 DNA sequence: TGTGCCAGTAGTATCGGGACAGGGAGTATGAACACTGAAGCTTTCTTT. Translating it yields CASSIGTGSMNTEAFF.